This T cell receptor (beta chain) originates from a study of blood T cell repertoires in COVID-19. Germline V CDR1 and CDR2: LGHDT, YNNKEL (reference sequence). There are 18 residues in the CDR3. V lost 7 bases to trimming and J lost 3 bases; unmatched junction nucleotides: 14. Sequencing was performed with immunoSEQ multiplex PCR; in TCRdb, only in-frame clones are kept and a portion is missing. This sample has a few hundred thousand clones, with approximately 85% found just once. This receptor was obtained from a man aged 25 to 45 who had recovered from COVID-19. The chain uses TRBV3-1 (or the pseudogene TRBV3-2) and TRBJ1-4; TRBD1 matches 10 bases. The sequencing sample was made of PBMCs or T cells enriched from blood (not recorded which). The CDR3, as DNA: TGTGCCAGCAAACCTTTTGGGGACAGGGGTGGAGCTAATGAAAAACTGTTTTTT. Its translation: CASKPFGDRGGANEKLFF.